This passage covers 10 T cell receptor beta chains from one sample sequenced in a study of blood T cell repertoires in COVID-19. Generated by immunoSEQ multiplex PCR, the TCRdb table keeps only in-frame clones and is missing some. Among about 240,000 clones listed, approximately 86% were seen once. Sequencing was done on a sample of peripheral blood. These receptor sequences come from a man aged 60 to 75 who had recovered from COVID-19.

This chain uses TRBV3-1 (or the pseudogene TRBV3-2) with TRBJ2-6; tentative D call: TRBD1 (6 bases). This CDR3 is built from 17 residues. With 5 bases removed from V and 2 bases from J, the gap between germline ends came to 16 bases. CDR1 and CDR2 from the germline V gene are LGHDT and YNNKEL (reference sequence). The CDR3 here is CASSTSSGETGANVLTF. DNA for the CDR3: TGTGCCAGCAGCACGTCGTCAGGGGAAACTGGGGCCAACGTCCTGACTTTC.

This clone appeared a single time. This chain connects TRBV27 to TRBJ2-7, with D unclear. Trimming pared 6 bases from V and 6 bases from J, leaving 12 bases between. The CDR3 is 12 amino acids. Germline V CDR1 and CDR2: MNHEY, SMNVEV (reference sequence). CDR3 nucleotides: TGTGCCAGCAGCTCACAGATAGGCGAGCAGTACTTC. It encodes CASSSQIGEQYF.

The V call is TRBV24-1, the J call TRBJ2-5, with 7 bases fitting TRBD2. V gave up 1 base and J gave up 5 bases; unmatched junction bases: 6. CDR1 is KGHDR, CDR2 SFDVKD, per germline. The length of the CDR3 is 15 residues. In DNA form, the CDR3 reads TGTGCCACCAGTGATTTAGGCGGGGGTCTGGAGACCCAGTACTTC. Translated: CATSDLGGGLETQYF.

The rearrangement links TRBV2 to TRBJ2-5, with 8 bases aligning to TRBD2. J gave up 12 bases and V 6 bases, and 18 bases lay outside the gene matches. CDR3 length equals 15 residues. The germline gives CDR1 SNHLY, CDR2 FYNNEI. The CDR3 region has the DNA TGTGCCAGCAGCCCTACCCTAGCGGGCCAAACAGCGGAGTACTTC. Residues: CASSPTLAGQTAEYF.

The chain is built from TRBV15 and TRBJ2-5, with TRBD2 matching over 10 bases. V was pared by 1 base and J by 3 bases, with 14 bases of the junction left unmatched. CDR1 and CDR2 from the germline V gene are LNHNV and YYDKDF (reference sequence). The length of the CDR3 is 19 residues. CDR3 sequence reads: CATSRVTSGAETLKETQYF. The CDR3 DNA is TGTGCCACCAGCAGAGTTACTAGCGGGGCCGAGACTTTGAAAGAGACCCAGTACTTC.

The chain carries TRBV9 and TRBJ2-2; maybe TRBD1 (6 bases). V was clipped by 4 bases and J by 3 bases, with 10 bases between them. CDR3 length: 14 residues. Germline assignment: CDR1 SGDLS and CDR2 YYNGEE. The CDR3 sequence: CASSTRTDTGELFF. The CDR3 DNA sequence: TGTGCCAGCAGCACAAGGACAGACACCGGGGAGCTGTTTTTT.

This sequence joins TRBV3-1 (or the pseudogene TRBV3-2) and TRBJ2-3, with D maybe TRBD2 (5 bases). Germline-derived CDR1 and CDR2 are LGHDT and YNNKEL (reference sequence). Between the trimmed V and J ends, which lost 4 bases and 5 bases, there was a span of 16 bases. The CDR3 contains 15 residues. The CDR3 sequence: CASSRSGSKGDTQYF. In DNA form, the CDR3 reads TGTGCCAGCAGCCGGAGCGGTTCTAAGGGAGATACGCAGTATTTT.

V is TRBV3-1 (or the pseudogene TRBV3-2) and J is TRBJ1-5, with 8 bases aligning to TRBD1. The CDR3 contains 15 residues. The J segment lost 3 bases and the V segment lost 1 base, leaving 2 bases of the junction unmatched. From germline, CDR1 is LGHDT and CDR2 YNNKEL (reference sequence). CDR3 protein: CASSQGDRLNQPQHF. As DNA, the CDR3 is TGTGCCAGCAGCCAAGGGGACAGGCTCAATCAGCCCCAGCATTTT.

The chain carries TRBV27 and TRBJ1-2, with TRBD1 identical over 10 bases. The CDR3 is made up of 15 amino acids. The trim removed 5 bases at V and 7 bases at J, leaving 10 bases unmatched. Germline V lookup: CDR1 MNHEY, CDR2 SMNVEV (reference sequence). CDR3: CASSPRDRGRFGYTF. The CDR3 DNA reads as TGTGCCAGCAGTCCTCGGGACAGGGGAAGATTTGGCTACACCTTC.

The rearrangement links TRBV28 to TRBJ2-5; 8 bases match TRBD1. Germline V gene sequence: CDR1 MDHEN, CDR2 SYDVKM. This CDR3 region has 14 residues. Trimming at V came to 4 bases and at J to 5 bases, leaving 6 bases not matched to a gene. The CDR3 sequence is CASSSGQVLETQYF. Written as DNA, the CDR3 is TGTGCCAGCAGTTCGGGACAGGTCTTGGAGACCCAGTACTTC. Complete variable domain (other parts from reference TRBV28 and TRBJ2-5): DVKVTQSSRYLVKRTGEKVFLECVQDMDHENMFWYRQDPGLGLRLIYFSYDVKMKEKGDIPEGYSVSREKKERFSLILESASTNQTSMYLCASSSGQVLETQYFGPGTRLLVL.